This T cell receptor (beta chain) derives from a study of blood T cell repertoires in COVID-19. Across the study: Whether acute or convalescent, the COVID-19 samples came from the United States, Italy and Spain. From T cells, B-cell-depleted T cells, or PBMCs came the material, which was cDNA or gDNA.

Repertoires were generated with immunoSEQ multiplex PCR, while TCRdb's copy carries only in-frame clones and drops some. The sample lists 72,000 or so clones, roughly nine tenths seen once, with less than 15% in the top ten. Input material: peripheral blood. This sequence was found in a woman aged 55-69 years with acute or convalescent COVID-19.

The CDR3 DNA reads TGTGCCAGCAGCCCGACTAGTTTGGTCACAGATACGCAGTATTTT. Protein product: CASSPTSLVTDTQYF. The chain has TRBV28 and TRBJ2-3; a weak D match, TRBD2 (6 bases). The V and J ends lost 6 bases and 2 bases respectively, with 15 bases between them. The germline V gene has CDR1 MDHEN and CDR2 SYDVKM. This CDR3 has 15 amino acids.